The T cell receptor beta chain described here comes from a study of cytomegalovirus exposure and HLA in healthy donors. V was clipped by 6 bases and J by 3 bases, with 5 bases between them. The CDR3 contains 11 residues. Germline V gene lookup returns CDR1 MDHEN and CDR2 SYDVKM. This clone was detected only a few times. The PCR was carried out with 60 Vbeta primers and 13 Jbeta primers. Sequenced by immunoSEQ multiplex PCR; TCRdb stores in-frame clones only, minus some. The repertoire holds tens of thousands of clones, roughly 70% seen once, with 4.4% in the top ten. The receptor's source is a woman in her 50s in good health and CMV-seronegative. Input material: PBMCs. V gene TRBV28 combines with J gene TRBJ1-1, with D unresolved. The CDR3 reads CASSLDTEAFF. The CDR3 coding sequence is TGTGCCAGCAGCCTAGACACTGAAGCTTTCTTT.